This T cell receptor (beta chain) came from a study of preoperative IRX-2 immunotherapy in early breast cancer. The treatment: preoperative locoregional IRX-2 cytokine immunotherapy. J lost 6 bases, V lost 7 bases, and 7 bases had no gene match. This CDR3 has 14 amino acids. Germline lookup yields CDR1 MDHEN and CDR2 SYDVKM. This clone was seen once. Measured with immunoSEQ multiplex PCR; TCRdb has only the in-frame clones, and not every one. The sample records about 98,000 clones, roughly 88% being singletons. The TCR originated in a human donor with breast cancer. This chain connects TRBV28 to TRBJ1-5; the match to TRBD1 covers 9 bases. Sample: tumor tissue, taken after IRX-2 immunotherapy. The CDR3 is CASTQRDRVQPQHF. DNA of the CDR3: TGTGCCAGCACCCAGCGGGACAGGGTTCAGCCCCAGCATTTT.